The source of this T cell receptor beta chain is a study of lung T cells in sarcoidosis with Löfgren's syndrome. This CDR3 has 12 amino acids. The germline V gene has CDR1 SNHLY and CDR2 FYNNEI. Deletions cut 11 bases from V and 2 bases from J, with 12 bases between. This clonotype was counted only a few times. A much larger clone lies a single base off, so this may be a read error. TCRdb fed the reads into MiXCR, producing one record per CDR3 protein. The sample contains about 1,900 distinct CDR3 sequences, around 27% of which appear only once. The clonotype comes from a human donor with sarcoidosis (Löfgren's syndrome or another form), or a control subject (not recorded which). The sequencing input was CD4+ T cells from bronchoalveolar lavage. The J gene is TRBJ1-1, the V gene TRBV2; the D is unclear. The DNA of the CDR3 is TGTGCCGGCGGACTGATTAACACTGAAGCTTTCTTT. Protein product: CAGGLINTEAFF. The complete variable domain, with remaining parts taken from reference TRBV2 and TRBJ1-1, reads EPEVTQTPSHQVTQMGQEVILRCVPISNHLYFYWYRQILGQKVEFLVSFYNNEISEKSEIFDDQFSVERPDGSNFTLKIRSTKLEDSAMYFCAGGLINTEAFFGQGTRLTVV.